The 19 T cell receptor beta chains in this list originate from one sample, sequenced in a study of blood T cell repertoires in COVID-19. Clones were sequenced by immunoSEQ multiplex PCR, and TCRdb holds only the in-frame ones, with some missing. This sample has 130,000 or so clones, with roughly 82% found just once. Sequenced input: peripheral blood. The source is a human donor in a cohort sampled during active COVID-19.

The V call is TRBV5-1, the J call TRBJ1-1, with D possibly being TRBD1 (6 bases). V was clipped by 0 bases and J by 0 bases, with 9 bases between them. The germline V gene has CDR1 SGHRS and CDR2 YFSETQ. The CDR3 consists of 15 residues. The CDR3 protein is CASSLVAGVNTEAFF. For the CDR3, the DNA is TGCGCCAGCAGCTTGGTGGCAGGGGTGAACACTGAAGCTTTCTTT.

In DNA, the CDR3 is TGTGCCAGCAGTACCCGGTGGAACACCGGGGAGCTGTTTTTT. Residues: CASSTRWNTGELFF. The chain links TRBV6-5 to TRBJ2-2; D is uncertain. The length of the CDR3 is 14 residues. The V and J ends lost 5 bases and 1 base respectively, with 8 bases between them. Germline CDR1 is MNHEY and CDR2 is SVGAGI.

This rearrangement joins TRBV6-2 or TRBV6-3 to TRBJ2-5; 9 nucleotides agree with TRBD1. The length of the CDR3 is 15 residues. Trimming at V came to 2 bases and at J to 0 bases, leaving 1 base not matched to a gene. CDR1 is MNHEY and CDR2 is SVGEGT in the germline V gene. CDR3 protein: CASSYGTGNQETQYF. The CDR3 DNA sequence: TGTGCCAGCAGTTACGGGACAGGGAACCAAGAGACCCAGTACTTC.

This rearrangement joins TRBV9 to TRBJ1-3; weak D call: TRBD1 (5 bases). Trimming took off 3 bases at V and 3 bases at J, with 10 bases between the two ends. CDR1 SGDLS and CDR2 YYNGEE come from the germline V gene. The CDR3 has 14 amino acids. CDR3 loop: CASSAQGSGNTIYF. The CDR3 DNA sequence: TGTGCCAGCAGCGCCCAGGGTAGTGGAAACACCATATATTTT.

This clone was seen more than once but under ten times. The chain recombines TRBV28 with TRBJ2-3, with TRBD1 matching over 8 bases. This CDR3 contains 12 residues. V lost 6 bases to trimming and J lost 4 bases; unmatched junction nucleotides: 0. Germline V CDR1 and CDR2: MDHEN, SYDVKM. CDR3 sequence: CASRTGADTQYF. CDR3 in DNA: TGTGCCAGCAGGACAGGGGCAGATACGCAGTATTTT.

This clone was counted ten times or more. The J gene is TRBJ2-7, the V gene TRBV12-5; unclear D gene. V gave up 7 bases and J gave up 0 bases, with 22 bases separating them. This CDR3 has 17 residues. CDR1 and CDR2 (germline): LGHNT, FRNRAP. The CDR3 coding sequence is TGTGCTAGTGCCTCTCTGTCTGGGCAGGTGGGCTCCTACGAGCAGTACTTC. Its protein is CASASLSGQVGSYEQYF.

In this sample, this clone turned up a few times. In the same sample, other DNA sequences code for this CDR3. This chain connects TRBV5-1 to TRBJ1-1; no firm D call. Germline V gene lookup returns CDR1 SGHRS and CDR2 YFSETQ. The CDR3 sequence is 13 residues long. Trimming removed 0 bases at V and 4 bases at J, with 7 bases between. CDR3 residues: CASSLAGSTEAFF. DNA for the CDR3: TGCGCCAGCAGCTTGGCGGGGTCCACTGAAGCTTTCTTT.

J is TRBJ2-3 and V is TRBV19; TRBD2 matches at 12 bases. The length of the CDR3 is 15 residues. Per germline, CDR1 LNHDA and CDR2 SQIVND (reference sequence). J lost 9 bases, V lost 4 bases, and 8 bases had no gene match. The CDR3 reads CASSRRPSGGGTQYF. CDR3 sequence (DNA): TGTGCCAGTAGTAGACGGCCTAGCGGGGGGGGGACGCAGTATTTT.

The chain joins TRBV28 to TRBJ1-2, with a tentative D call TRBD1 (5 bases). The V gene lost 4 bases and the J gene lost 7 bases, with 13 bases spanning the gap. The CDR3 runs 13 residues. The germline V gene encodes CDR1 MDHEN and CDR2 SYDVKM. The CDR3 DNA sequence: TGTGCCAGCAGTTCTACGAAGGGGTCTGGCTACACCTTC. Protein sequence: CASSSTKGSGYTF.

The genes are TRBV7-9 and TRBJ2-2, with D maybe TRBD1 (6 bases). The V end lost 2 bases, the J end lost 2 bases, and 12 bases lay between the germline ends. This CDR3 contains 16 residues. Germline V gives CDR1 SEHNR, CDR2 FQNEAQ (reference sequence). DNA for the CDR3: TGTGCCAGCAGCTTACGTCCAGGGGCTAACACCGGGGAGCTGTTTTTT. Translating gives CASSLRPGANTGELFF. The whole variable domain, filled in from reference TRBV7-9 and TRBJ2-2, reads DTGVSQNPRHKITKRGQNVTFRCDPISEHNRLYWYRQTLGQGPEFLTYFQNEAQLEKSRLLSDRFSAERPKGSFSTLEIQRTEQGDSAMYLCASSLRPGANTGELFFGEGSRLTVL.

CDR3 sequence: CASSPGQDLGYTF. CDR3 bases: TGTGCCAGCTCACCAGGGCAGGATCTTGGCTACACCTTC. V usage is TRBV18 and J usage is TRBJ1-2, with no clear D. The CDR3 totals 13 residues. The germline V gene encodes CDR1 KGHSH and CDR2 LQKENI. V was cut by 2 bases and J by 7 bases, with 11 bases left in between.

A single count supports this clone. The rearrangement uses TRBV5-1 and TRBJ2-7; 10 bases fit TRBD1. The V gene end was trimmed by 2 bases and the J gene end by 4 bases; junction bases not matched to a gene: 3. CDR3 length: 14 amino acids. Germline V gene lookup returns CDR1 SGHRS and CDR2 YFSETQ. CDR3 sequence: CASSFLGQGYEQYF. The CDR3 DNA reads TGCGCCAGCAGCTTTTTGGGACAGGGGTACGAGCAGTACTTC.

The CDR3 protein is CASRLLAGGSGANVLTF. The CDR3 region has the DNA TGTGCCAGCAGACTTCTAGCGGGGGGCTCTGGGGCCAACGTCCTGACTTTC. The chain has TRBV3-1 (or the pseudogene TRBV3-2) and TRBJ2-6, with TRBD2 matching 11 bases. Germline loops: CDR1 LGHDT, CDR2 YNNKEL (reference sequence). The CDR3 extends over 17 amino acids. V gave up 6 bases and J gave up 0 bases; unmatched junction bases: 4.

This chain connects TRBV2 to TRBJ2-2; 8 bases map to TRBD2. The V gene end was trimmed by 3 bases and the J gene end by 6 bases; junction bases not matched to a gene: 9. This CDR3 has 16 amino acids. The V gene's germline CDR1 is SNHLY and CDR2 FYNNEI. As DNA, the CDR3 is TGTGCCAGCAGTGACGTGGAGCGGGGGCCTTCCGGGGAGCTGTTTTTT. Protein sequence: CASSDVERGPSGELFF.

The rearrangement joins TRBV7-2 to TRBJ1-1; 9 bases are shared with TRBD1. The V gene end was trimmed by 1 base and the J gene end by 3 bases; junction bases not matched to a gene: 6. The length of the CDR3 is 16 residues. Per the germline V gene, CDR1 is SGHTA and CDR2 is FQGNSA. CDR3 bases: TGTGCCAGCAGCTTAGAAGGGACAGGGTGGGACACTGAAGCTTTCTTT. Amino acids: CASSLEGTGWDTEAFF.

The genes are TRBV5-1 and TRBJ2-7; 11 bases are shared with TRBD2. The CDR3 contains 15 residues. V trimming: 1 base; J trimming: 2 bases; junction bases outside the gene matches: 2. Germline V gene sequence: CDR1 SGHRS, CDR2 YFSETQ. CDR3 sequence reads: CASSLRLAGTYEQYF. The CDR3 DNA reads TGCGCCAGCAGCTTGAGACTAGCGGGGACCTACGAGCAGTACTTC.

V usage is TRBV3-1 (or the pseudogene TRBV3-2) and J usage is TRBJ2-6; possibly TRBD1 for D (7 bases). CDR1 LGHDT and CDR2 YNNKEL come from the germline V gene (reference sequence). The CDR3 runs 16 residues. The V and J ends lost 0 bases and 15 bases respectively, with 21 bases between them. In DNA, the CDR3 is TGTGCCAGCAGCCAAGATGGAGGGGGACAGAGGTCCGCCCTGACTTTC. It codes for CASSQDGGGQRSALTF.

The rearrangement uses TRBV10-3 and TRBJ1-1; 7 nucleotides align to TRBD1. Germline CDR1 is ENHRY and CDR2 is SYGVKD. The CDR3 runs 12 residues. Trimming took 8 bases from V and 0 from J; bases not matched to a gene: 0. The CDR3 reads CAIGTVNTEAFF. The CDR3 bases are TGTGCCATCGGGACAGTGAACACTGAAGCTTTCTTT.

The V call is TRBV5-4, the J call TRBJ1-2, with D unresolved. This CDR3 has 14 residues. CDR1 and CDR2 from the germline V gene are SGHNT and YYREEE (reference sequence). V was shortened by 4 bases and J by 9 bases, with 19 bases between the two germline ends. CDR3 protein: CASSGAGSLLRYTF. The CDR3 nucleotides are TGTGCCAGCAGCGGAGCCGGGAGCCTCCTTCGCTACACCTTC.